Below, 9 T cell receptor beta chains from the same sample are listed, as sequenced in a study of T cell responses to AZD1222 COVID-19 vaccine. Sequencing was performed with immunoSEQ multiplex PCR; in TCRdb, only in-frame clones are kept and a portion is missing. There are 100,000 to 150,000 clones in the sample; about 90% occur only once, and roughly 1.6% lies in the top ten. The sequencing used peripheral blood, collected on day 0 of AZD1222 vaccination. These receptors were taken from an adult in good health.

This chain links TRBV6-2 or TRBV6-3 with TRBJ2-7; D remains unclear. V was shortened by 2 bases and J by 3 bases, with 14 bases between the two germline ends. The CDR3 totals 15 residues. Germline-derived CDR1 and CDR2 are MNHEY and SVGEGT. The CDR3 sequence is CASSYGRGRSYEQYF. The CDR3 nucleotides are TGTGCCAGCAGTTACGGGCGTGGCCGAAGCTACGAGCAGTACTTC.

This chain joins TRBV24-1 and TRBJ2-2; D might be TRBD1 (6 bases). The CDR3 is made up of 15 amino acids. Germline CDR1 and CDR2: KGHDR and SFDVKD. V lost 7 bases and J 1 base, leaving 12 bases between the germline ends. The CDR3 DNA follows: TGTGCCACCAGGGGGGCTGGGGGGAACACCGGGGAGCTGTTTTTT. This encodes CATRGAGGNTGELFF.

The V and J genes are TRBV19 and TRBJ1-3; D is possibly TRBD1 (6 bases). Germline V lookup: CDR1 LNHDA, CDR2 SQIVND (reference sequence). The V end was cut by 6 bases, the J end by 5 bases, with 20 bases between. The CDR3 consists of 16 residues. CDR3: CASSFPYRDNRNTIYF. The DNA of the CDR3 is TGTGCCAGTAGCTTCCCCTATCGGGACAACCGAAACACCATATATTTT.

J is TRBJ2-5 and V is TRBV21-1; TRBD1, the table's D call, lacks a check against the DNA. TRBV21-1 is annotated as a pseudogene. This CDR3 is built from 16 residues. CDR3 in amino acids: CASSKEPGQFQETQYF. CDR3 DNA: TGTGCCAGCAGCAAAGAGCCGGGACAGTTCCAAGAGACCCAGTACTTC.

CDR3 sequence (DNA): TGTGCCAGCAGCCCGGGACAGGATACCTTTTACGAGCAGTACTTC. It encodes CASSPGQDTFYEQYF. The chain carries TRBV3-1 (or the pseudogene TRBV3-2) and TRBJ2-7; 8 bases align to TRBD1. Germline CDR1 and CDR2: LGHDT and YNNKEL (reference sequence). The trim removed 4 bases at V and 4 bases at J, leaving 9 bases unmatched. This CDR3 has 15 amino acids.

The V and J genes are TRBV4-3 and TRBJ2-2; a weak D match, TRBD2 (5 bases). Trimming removed 0 bases at V and 1 base at J, with 12 bases between. The CDR3 extends over 17 amino acids. CDR1 and CDR2 (germline): LGHNA, YSLEER. The CDR3 protein is CASSQEKTRGNTGELFF. CDR3 bases: TGCGCCAGCAGCCAAGAGAAAACCCGGGGGAACACCGGGGAGCTGTTTTTT.

CDR3 nucleotides: TGTGCCACGAGCCAACGGCAAAATCAGCCCCAGCATTTT. It encodes CATSQRQNQPQHF. V and J are TRBV15 and TRBJ1-5; D remains unclear. Germline loops: CDR1 LNHNV, CDR2 YYDKDF (reference sequence). V was clipped by 9 bases and J by 4 bases, with 13 bases between them. This CDR3 comprises 13 residues.

The chain is built from TRBV11-2 and TRBJ2-7; TRBD2 agrees at 14 bases. There are 17 residues in the CDR3. Trimming at V came to 4 bases and at J to 4 bases, leaving 9 bases not matched to a gene. The germline CDR1 and CDR2 sequences are SGHAT and FQNNGV. CDR3 protein: CASSSPGLAGAGYEQYF. The CDR3 DNA is TGTGCCAGCAGCTCCCCGGGACTAGCGGGAGCGGGGTACGAGCAGTACTTC.

The chain links TRBV30 to TRBJ2-1, with D possibly matching TRBD2 (6 bases). The CDR3 spans 14 residues. V was trimmed by 2 bases and J by 10 bases, leaving 18 bases between them. The germline V gene encodes CDR1 GTSNPN and CDR2 SVGIG (reference sequence). CDR3 sequence: CAWSPGGILREQFF. The CDR3 nucleotides are TGTGCCTGGAGTCCAGGCGGGATTCTTCGGGAGCAGTTCTTC.